These T cell receptor beta chains were read from a single sample in a study of control samples from healthy donors and cancer patients. Measured with immunoSEQ multiplex PCR; TCRdb has only the in-frame clones, and not every one. The sample has 150,000 or so clones, roughly 88% seen once. Sequencing was done on a sample of blood. Source of these receptors: a woman aged 30 to 39 in good health. The CDR3 runs from the conserved cysteine through the conserved F or W. A D gene is named only where the DNA matches it firmly. Only some rows state a clone size, as once, few, many or a class for expanded clones.

TRBV10-3	TRBJ2-7	NA	NA	TGTGCCATCAGTGAAAGCGAAGACTACGAGCAGTACTTC	CAISESEDYEQYF
TRBV6-1	TRBJ2-1	NA	NA	TGTGCCAGCAGTGAAGTTGGTAGCCTCGAGCAGTTCTTC	CASSEVGSLEQFF
TRBV9	TRBJ2-7	NA	TRBD2	TGTGCCAGCAGCCCCGGACTAGACTCTGGCGAGCAGTACTTC	CASSPGLDSGEQYF
TRBV11-3	TRBJ2-3	NA	NA	TGTGCCAGCAGCACCCGAGGAGTTGGTACGCAGTATTTT	CASSTRGVGTQYF
TRBV5-1	TRBJ2-5	NA	TRBD2	TGCGCCAGCAGCTTGCAACCTAGCGGGACGCAAGAGACCCAGTACTTC	CASSLQPSGTQETQYF
TRBV10-3	TRBJ2-5	NA	NA	TGTGCCATCAGTGAGTCGAGCACGAGCGGAGAGACCCAGTACTTC	CAISESSTSGETQYF
TRBV18	TRBJ2-3	once	NA	TGTGCCAGCTCACCCTTGCTAGGCGGAGGCACAGATACGCAGTATTTT	CASSPLLGGGTDTQYF
TRBV9	TRBJ1-1	NA	NA	TGTGCCAGCAGCGTAGCGCCGGTCGGCACTGAAGCTTTCTTT	CASSVAPVGTEAFF
TRBV4-1	TRBJ2-7	NA	TRBD2	TGCGCCAGCAGCCCGGGACTAGCGGGAGGGCGCCCCTACGAGCAGTACTTC	CASSPGLAGGRPYEQYF
TRBV11-2	TRBJ2-1	NA	NA	TGTGCCAGCAGCTTAGACGGGCTATACAATGAGCAGTTCTTC	CASSLDGLYNEQFF
TRBV11-3	TRBJ2-1	NA	NA	TGTGCCAGCAGCCCCCAGGGGTTAAATGAGCAGTTCTTC	CASSPQGLNEQFF
TRBV7-2	TRBJ2-1	NA	NA	TGTGCCAGCAGCTTAGTTCTGGCTCAGGAGCAGTTCTTC	CASSLVLAQEQFF
TRBV11-2	TRBJ1-1	NA	NA	TGTGCCAGCAGCGGACCCAACACTGAAGCTTTCTTT	CASSGPNTEAFF
TRBV5-1	TRBJ1-1	once	NA	TGCGCCAGCAGCTTGCACGGGCAGGGAAAAACTGAAGCTTTCTTT	CASSLHGQGKTEAFF
TRBV6-5	TRBJ2-5	NA	NA	TGTGCCAGCAGTTACGTTCGCGGGGGCCCCCAAGAGACCCAGTACTTC	CASSYVRGGPQETQYF
TRBV7-8	TRBJ1-2	NA	NA	TGTGCCAGCAGCTTAGCTCGGGGTAGTTATGGCTACACCTTC	CASSLARGSYGYTF
TRBV5-1	TRBJ2-1	NA	NA	TGCGCCAGCAGCTTGGAGGGCTCCGTAGGGGAGCAGTTCTTC	CASSLEGSVGEQFF
TRBV27	TRBJ1-6	NA	NA	TGTGCCAGCAGTTTATCCGCGGGGAATAATTCACCCCTCCACTTT	CASSLSAGNNSPLHF
TRBV24-1	TRBJ2-3	NA	TRBD1	TGTGCCACCAGAAAGGGGGCGGTAGATACGCAGTATTTT	CATRKGAVDTQYF
TRBV18	TRBJ2-4	once	NA	TGTGCCAGCTCACCAGAGGGGGTAGCCAAAAACATTCAGTACTTC	CASSPEGVAKNIQYF
TRBV7-8	TRBJ1-2	NA	NA	TGTGCCAGCAGCTTAGTCCGGGCCCAGAGTGGCTACACCTTC	CASSLVRAQSGYTF
TRBV5-4	TRBJ1-1	NA	NA	TGTGCCAGCAGCCATGTTGGGGAGCACACTGAAGCTTTCTTT	CASSHVGEHTEAFF
TRBV15	TRBJ2-1	NA	TRBD2	TGTGCCACCAGCAGTATAGTAGCGGGGGATGACTGGTATGAGCAGTTCTTC	CATSSIVAGDDWYEQFF
TRBV12-3/TRBV12-4	TRBJ2-5	NA	NA	TGTGCCAGCAGTTTTCGAGGGCTGGAGACCCAGTACTTC	CASSFRGLETQYF
TRBV5-4	TRBJ1-5	NA	NA	TGTGCCAGCAGCGTGGAGGGACTCAATCAGCCCCAGCATTTT	CASSVEGLNQPQHF
TRBV27	TRBJ2-1	NA	TRBD1	TGTGCCAGCAGTCTCGGGACAGGGACCAATGAGCAGTTCTTC	CASSLGTGTNEQFF
TRBV9	TRBJ1-6	NA	TRBD1	TGTGCCAGCAGCGGGAGACAGGGGTTGGGTTCACCCCTCCACTTT	CASSGRQGLGSPLHF
TRBV24-1	TRBJ2-4	NA	NA	TGTGCCACCAGTGATTTACCCGGGGACATTCAGTACTTC	CATSDLPGDIQYF
TRBV27	TRBJ2-7	NA	NA	TGTGCCAGCAGTTTATCATCAGTCTACGAGCAGTACTTC	CASSLSSVYEQYF
TRBV27	TRBJ2-4	NA	TRBD2	TGTGCCAGCAGATTCACCGGGACTAGCCGAGAAAACATTCAGTACTTC	CASRFTGTSRENIQYF
TRBV4-2	TRBJ2-5	NA	NA	TGTGCCAGCAGCCAAGGTGGGCAAGAGACCCAGTACTTC	CASSQGGQETQYF
TRBV4-1	TRBJ1-5	NA	TRBD1	TGCGCCAGCAGCCAAGCAGGGGGCAGCCAGCCCCAGCATTTT	CASSQAGGSQPQHF
TRBV9	TRBJ2-1	NA	NA	TGTGCCAGCAGCGTCTCGGTTCACGGGGAGCAGTTCTTC	CASSVSVHGEQFF
TRBV10-3	TRBJ2-2	NA	NA	TGTGCCATCAGTGAGTCCGCCAGAGGAGGTTTATTTGGGACCGGGGAGCTGTTTTTT	CAISESARGGLFGTGELFF
TRBV30	TRBJ2-3	NA	TRBD1	TGTGCCTGGAGTGTGGGACAGGGGACCACAGATACGCAGTATTTT	CAWSVGQGTTDTQYF
TRBV2	TRBJ1-4	NA	NA	TGTGCCAGCAGTGAGTGGGAAAAACTGTTTTTT	CASSEWEKLFF
TRBV4-1	TRBJ1-1	NA	NA	TGCGCCAGCAGCCAAGTCGGGCAGGGACGGGAAGCTTTCTTT	CASSQVGQGREAFF
TRBV19	TRBJ2-7	NA	TRBD1	TGTGCCAGTAGTTCCGCCGGGACAGCCATCTACGAGCAGTACTTC	CASSSAGTAIYEQYF
TRBV6-4	TRBJ1-2	NA	NA	TGTGCCAGCAGTGCCTATCCAGGGCATGGCTACACCTTC	CASSAYPGHGYTF
TRBV9	TRBJ2-3	NA	TRBD2	TGTGCCAGCAGCGTAAGTCTAGCGGGGGGACGAGACACAGATACGCAGTATTTT	CASSVSLAGGRDTDTQYF
TRBV5-4	TRBJ2-7	NA	TRBD1	TGTGCCAGCAGGGGACAGGACTCGTCGGGCGAGCAGTACTTC	CASRGQDSSGEQYF
TRBV7-9	TRBJ2-6	NA	NA	TGTGCCAGCGGCTGGGAGGCTGGGGCCAACGTCCTGACTTTC	CASGWEAGANVLTF
TRBV10-3	TRBJ2-1	NA	NA	TGTGCCATCAGTGAGGTCAAGGCCTACAATGAGCAGTTCTTC	CAISEVKAYNEQFF
TRBV11-2	TRBJ1-1	NA	NA	TGTGCCAGCAGCTTATACCGGGGCACTGAAGCTTTCTTT	CASSLYRGTEAFF
TRBV28	TRBJ1-1	once	TRBD1	TGTGCCAGCAGTCCGATGGGACAGCTCACTGAAGCTTTCTTT	CASSPMGQLTEAFF
TRBV5-1	TRBJ1-1	NA	TRBD1	TGCGCCAGCAGCGCCCGGGACAGGGGGCACACTGAAGCTTTCTTT	CASSARDRGHTEAFF
TRBV19	TRBJ1-4	NA	NA	TGTGCCAGTAGGCCCCGACGGACGGAAAATGAAAAACTGTTTTTT	CASRPRRTENEKLFF
TRBV5-1	TRBJ2-7	NA	NA	TGCGCCAGCAGCTTGAGGGCAGGCGCCTACGAGCAGTACTTC	CASSLRAGAYEQYF
TRBV4-1	TRBJ1-4	NA	NA	TGCGCCAGCAGCCAACCGGGAGGGGGTGAAAAACTGTTTTTT	CASSQPGGGEKLFF
TRBV24-1	TRBJ1-2	NA	NA	TGTGCCACCAGTGAGGCAGGGAATGGCTACACCTTC	CATSEAGNGYTF
TRBV7-2	TRBJ2-3	NA	TRBD2	TGTGCCAGCACCACCGCGACTAGCTTTTTCTCTAGCACAGATACGCAGTATTTT	CASTTATSFFSSTDTQYF
TRBV6-6	TRBJ2-7	medium-sized	TRBD1	TGTGCCAGCAGTTACTTACCACAGGGGGCAGCCTACGAGCAGTACTTC	CASSYLPQGAAYEQYF
TRBV4-1	TRBJ1-5	few	NA	TGCGCCAGCAGCCAAGGGAACTCCGGGAGCAATCAGCCCCAGCATTTT	CASSQGNSGSNQPQHF
TRBV7-9	TRBJ1-2	NA	TRBD1	TGTGCCAGCAGCTCCTATCCTGGACAGGGTTGGTATGGCTACACCTTC	CASSSYPGQGWYGYTF
TRBV4-1	TRBJ2-7	NA	TRBD2	TGCGCCAGCAGCCAACTCCTAGCGGGAGTAACCTACGAGCAGTACTTC	CASSQLLAGVTYEQYF
TRBV5-6	TRBJ2-1	NA	NA	TGTGCCAGCAGCCCTCGCCGGGACCTTCCCTCCTACAATGAGCAGTTCTTC	CASSPRRDLPSYNEQFF
TRBV30	TRBJ1-5	NA	NA	TGTGCCTGGAGTGAAGGGACATCGGGTCAGCCCCAGCATTTT	CAWSEGTSGQPQHF
TRBV5-4	TRBJ1-4	once	NA	TGTGCCAGCAGCTTGGGGACGACACGAGGTGGAGAAAAACTGTTTTTT	CASSLGTTRGGEKLFF
TRBV28	TRBJ1-5	NA	NA	TGTGCCAGCAGCCCAATACAGCGCAATCAGCCCCAGCATTTT	CASSPIQRNQPQHF
TRBV19	TRBJ1-2	NA	TRBD1	TGTGCCAGTAGTACCATGGGACAGCAGTATTACTATGGCTACACCTTC	CASSTMGQQYYYGYTF